The clone carrying this T cell receptor beta chain was detected only a few times. As yet, its antigen is unknown. Sequencing libraries made from TCR beta cDNA carried unique molecular identifiers. Around 450,000 cDNA molecules were recovered from an input of 1 to 10 million T cells. TCRdb re-analysed the PCR reads in MiXCR, keeping a single row per CDR3 protein. Seen here are about 820,000 distinct CDR3 sequences, 53% observed once, and the top ten hold approximately 4.5%. This sample stems from a study of post-analysis software for immune sequencing data. Study details: Recorded disease courses covered relapsing-remitting, secondary progressive and progressive-relapsing multiple sclerosis. Some patients had no subtype annotation.

Germline lookup yields CDR1 SGDLS and CDR2 YYNGEE. V lost 4 bases and J lost 13; bases outside the gene matches: 12. The CDR3 is made up of 14 amino acids. Study-level findings and limits: F measure grouped same-batch samples tightly together. Roughly five TRBV segments appeared more often in patients than in controls, and TRBV5-6, TRBV5-1 and TRBV20-1 were among these.

The source is a girl aged 5 to 17 with multiple sclerosis. The V and J genes are TRBV9 and TRBJ2-4; 9 nucleotides line up with TRBD1. The sequenced sample consisted of blood. The CDR3 nucleotides are TGTGCCAGCAGCCTCCAGGGACAGGGACAAGAGCAGTACTTC. Amino acid sequence: CASSLQGQGQEQYF.